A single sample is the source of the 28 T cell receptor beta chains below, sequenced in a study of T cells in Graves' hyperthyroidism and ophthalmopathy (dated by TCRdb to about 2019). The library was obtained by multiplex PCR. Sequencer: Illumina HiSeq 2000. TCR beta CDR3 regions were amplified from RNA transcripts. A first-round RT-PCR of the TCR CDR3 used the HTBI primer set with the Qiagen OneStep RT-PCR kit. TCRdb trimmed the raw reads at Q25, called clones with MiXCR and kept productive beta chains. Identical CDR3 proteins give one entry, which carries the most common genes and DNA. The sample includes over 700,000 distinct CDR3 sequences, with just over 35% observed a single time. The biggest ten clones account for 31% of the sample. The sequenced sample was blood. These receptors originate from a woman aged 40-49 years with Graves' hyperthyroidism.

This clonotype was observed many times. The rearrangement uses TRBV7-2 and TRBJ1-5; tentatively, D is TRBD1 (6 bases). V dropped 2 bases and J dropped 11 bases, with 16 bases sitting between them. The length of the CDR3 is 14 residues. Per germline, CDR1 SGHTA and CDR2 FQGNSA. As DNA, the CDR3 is TGTGCCAGCAGCTTACCCCCAGGGGTCGGGTCCCAGCATTTT. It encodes CASSLPPGVGSQHF.

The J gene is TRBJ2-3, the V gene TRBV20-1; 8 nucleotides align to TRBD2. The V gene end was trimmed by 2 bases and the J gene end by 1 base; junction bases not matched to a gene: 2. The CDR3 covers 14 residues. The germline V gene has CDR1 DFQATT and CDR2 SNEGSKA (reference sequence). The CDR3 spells CSARFSGGTDTQYF. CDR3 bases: TGCAGTGCTAGATTTAGCGGGGGCACAGATACGCAGTATTTT.

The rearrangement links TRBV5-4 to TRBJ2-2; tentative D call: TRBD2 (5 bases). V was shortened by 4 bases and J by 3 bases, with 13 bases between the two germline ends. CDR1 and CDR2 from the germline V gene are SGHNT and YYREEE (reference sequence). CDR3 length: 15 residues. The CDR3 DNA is TGTGCCAGCAGCCTACCGGGATCATACACCGGGGAGCTGTTTTTT. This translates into CASSLPGSYTGELFF.

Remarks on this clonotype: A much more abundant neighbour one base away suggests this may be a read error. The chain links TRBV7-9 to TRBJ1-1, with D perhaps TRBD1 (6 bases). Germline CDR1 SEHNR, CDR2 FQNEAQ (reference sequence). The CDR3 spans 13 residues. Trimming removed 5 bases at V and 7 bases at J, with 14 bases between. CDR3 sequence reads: CASSRDGGDEAFF. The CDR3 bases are TGTGCCAGCAGCCGCGACGGGGGCGATGAAGCTTTCTTT.

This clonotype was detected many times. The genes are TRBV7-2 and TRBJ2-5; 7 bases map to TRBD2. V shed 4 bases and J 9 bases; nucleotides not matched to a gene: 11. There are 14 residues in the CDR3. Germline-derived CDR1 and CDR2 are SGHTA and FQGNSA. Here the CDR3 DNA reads TGTGCCAGCAGCTCCCCCGAGCGGGGCACGGCCCAGTACTTC. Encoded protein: CASSSPERGTAQYF. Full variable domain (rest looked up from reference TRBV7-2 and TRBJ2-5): GAGVSQSPSNKVTEKGKDVELRCDPISGHTALYWYRQSLGQGLEFLIYFQGNSAPDKSGLPSDRFSAERTGGSVSTLTIQRTQQEDSAVYLCASSSPERGTAQYFGPGTRLLVL.

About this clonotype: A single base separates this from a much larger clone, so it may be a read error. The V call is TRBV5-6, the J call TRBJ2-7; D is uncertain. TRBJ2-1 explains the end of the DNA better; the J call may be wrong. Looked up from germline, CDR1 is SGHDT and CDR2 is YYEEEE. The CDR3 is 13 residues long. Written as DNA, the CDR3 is TGTGCCAGCAGCTTGCAGCCTACCTACGAGCAGTTCTTC. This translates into CASSLQPTYEQFF.

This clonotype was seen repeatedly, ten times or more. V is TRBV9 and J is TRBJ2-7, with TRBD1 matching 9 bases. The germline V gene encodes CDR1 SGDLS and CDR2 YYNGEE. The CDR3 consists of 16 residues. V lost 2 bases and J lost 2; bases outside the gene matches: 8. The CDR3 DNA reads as TGTGCCAGCAGCGTTGGGTTGGACAGGGGAACCTACGAGCAGTACTTC. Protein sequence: CASSVGLDRGTYEQYF.

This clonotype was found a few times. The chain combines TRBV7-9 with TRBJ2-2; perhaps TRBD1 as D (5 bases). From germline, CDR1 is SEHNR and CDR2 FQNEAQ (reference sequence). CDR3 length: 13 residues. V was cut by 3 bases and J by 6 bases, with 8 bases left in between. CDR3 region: CASSFLGAGELFF. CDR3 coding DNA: TGTGCCAGCAGCTTCTTAGGGGCCGGGGAGCTGTTTTTT.

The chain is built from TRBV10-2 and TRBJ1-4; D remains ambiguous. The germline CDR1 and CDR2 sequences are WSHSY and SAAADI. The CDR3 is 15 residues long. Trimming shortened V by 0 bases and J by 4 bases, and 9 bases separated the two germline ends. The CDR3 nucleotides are TGCGCCAGCAGTGAGTCCACGGACGGTAATGAAAAACTGTTTTTT. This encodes CASSESTDGNEKLFF.

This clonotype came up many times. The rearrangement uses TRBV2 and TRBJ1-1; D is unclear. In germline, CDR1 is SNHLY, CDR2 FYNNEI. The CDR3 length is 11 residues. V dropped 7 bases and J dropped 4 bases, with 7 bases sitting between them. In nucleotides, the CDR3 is TGTGCCAGCAAGGAGGCCACTGAAGCTTTCTTT. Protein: CASKEATEAFF.

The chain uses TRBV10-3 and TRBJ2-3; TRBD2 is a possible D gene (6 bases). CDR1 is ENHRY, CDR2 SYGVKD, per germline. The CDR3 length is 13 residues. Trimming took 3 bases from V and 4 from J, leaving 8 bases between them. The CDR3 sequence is CAISDREADTQYF. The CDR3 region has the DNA TGTGCCATCAGTGACAGGGAGGCAGATACGCAGTATTTT.

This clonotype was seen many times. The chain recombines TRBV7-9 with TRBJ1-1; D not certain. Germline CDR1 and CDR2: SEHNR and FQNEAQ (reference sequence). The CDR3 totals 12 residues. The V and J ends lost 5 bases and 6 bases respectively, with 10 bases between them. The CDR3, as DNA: TGTGCCAGCAGCCCCCGCATCCCTGAAGCTTTCTTT. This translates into CASSPRIPEAFF. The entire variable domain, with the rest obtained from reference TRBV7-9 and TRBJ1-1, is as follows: DTGVSQNPRHKITKRGQNVTFRCDPISEHNRLYWYRQTLGQGPEFLTYFQNEAQLEKSRLLSDRFSAERPKGSFSTLEIQRTEQGDSAMYLCASSPRIPEAFFGQGTRLTVV.

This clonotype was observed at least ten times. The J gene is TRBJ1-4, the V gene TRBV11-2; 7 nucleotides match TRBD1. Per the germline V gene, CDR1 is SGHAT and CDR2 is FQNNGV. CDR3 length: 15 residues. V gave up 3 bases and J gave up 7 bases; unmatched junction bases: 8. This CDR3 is CASSFVSGGTEKLFF. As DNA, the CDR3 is TGTGCCAGCAGCTTTGTATCAGGGGGTACTGAAAAACTGTTTTTT.

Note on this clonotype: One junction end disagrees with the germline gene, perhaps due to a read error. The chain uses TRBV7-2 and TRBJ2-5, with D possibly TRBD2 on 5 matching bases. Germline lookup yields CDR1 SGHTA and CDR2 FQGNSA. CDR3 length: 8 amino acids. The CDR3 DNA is TGTGCCAGCAGCTTCGGGGTCTTC. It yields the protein CASSFGVF.

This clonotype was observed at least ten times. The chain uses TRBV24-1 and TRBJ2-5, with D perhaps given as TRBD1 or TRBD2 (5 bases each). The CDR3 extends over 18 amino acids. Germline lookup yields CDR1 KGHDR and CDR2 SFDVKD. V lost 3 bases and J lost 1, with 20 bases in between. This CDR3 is CATSDPLRDGGTQETQYF. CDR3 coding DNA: TGTGCCACCAGTGATCCCCTCCGGGACGGTGGGACCCAAGAGACCCAGTACTTC.

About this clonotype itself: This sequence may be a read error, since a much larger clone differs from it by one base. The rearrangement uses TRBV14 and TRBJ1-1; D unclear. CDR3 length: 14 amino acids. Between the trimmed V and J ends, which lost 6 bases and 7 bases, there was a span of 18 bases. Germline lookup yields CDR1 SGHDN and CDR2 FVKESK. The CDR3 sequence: CASRLGAAKVEAFF. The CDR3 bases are TGTGCCAGCAGATTGGGAGCGGCGAAAGTTGAAGCTTTCTTT.

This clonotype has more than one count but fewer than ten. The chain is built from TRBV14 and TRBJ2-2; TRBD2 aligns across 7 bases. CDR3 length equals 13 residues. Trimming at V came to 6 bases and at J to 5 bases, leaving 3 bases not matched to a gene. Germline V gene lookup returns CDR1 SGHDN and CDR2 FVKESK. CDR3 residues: CASRLAYTGELFF. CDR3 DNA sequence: TGTGCCAGCAGACTAGCGTATACCGGGGAGCTGTTTTTT.

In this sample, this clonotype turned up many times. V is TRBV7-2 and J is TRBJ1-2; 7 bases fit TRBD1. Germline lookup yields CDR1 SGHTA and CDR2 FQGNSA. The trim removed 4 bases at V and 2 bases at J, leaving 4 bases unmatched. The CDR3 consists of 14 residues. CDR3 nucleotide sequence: TGTGCCAGCAGCTGGGACAGTCGGAACTATGGCTACACCTTC. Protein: CASSWDSRNYGYTF.

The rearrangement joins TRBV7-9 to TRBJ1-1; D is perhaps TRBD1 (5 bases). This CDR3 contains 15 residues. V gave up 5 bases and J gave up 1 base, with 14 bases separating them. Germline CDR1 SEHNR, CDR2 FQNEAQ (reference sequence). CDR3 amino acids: CASSEPQTANTEAFF. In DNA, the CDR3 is TGTGCCAGCAGCGAACCACAGACAGCGAACACTGAAGCTTTCTTT.

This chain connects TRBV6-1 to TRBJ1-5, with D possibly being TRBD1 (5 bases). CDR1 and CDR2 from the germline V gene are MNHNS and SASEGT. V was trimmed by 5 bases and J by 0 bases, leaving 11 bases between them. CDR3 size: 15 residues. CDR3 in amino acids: CASSKTAYSNQPQHF. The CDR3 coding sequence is TGTGCCAGCAGTAAGACAGCTTATAGCAATCAGCCCCAGCATTTT.

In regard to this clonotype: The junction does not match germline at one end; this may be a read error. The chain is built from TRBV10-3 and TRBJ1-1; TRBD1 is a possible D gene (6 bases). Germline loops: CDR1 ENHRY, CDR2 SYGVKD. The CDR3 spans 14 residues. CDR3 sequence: CASSESGVATEAFF. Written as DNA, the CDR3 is TGTGCCAGCAGTGAATCAGGGGTGGCAACTGAAGCTTTCTTT.

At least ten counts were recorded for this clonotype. CDR3 bases: TGTGCCATCGGCCCGGGACAGGAAGAGACCCAGTACTTC. It encodes CAIGPGQEETQYF. This chain links TRBV10-3 with TRBJ2-5, with 8 positions matching TRBD1. J was trimmed by 3 bases and V by 8 bases; bases with no gene match: 5. The CDR3 length is 13 residues. Germline V gene sequence: CDR1 ENHRY, CDR2 SYGVKD.

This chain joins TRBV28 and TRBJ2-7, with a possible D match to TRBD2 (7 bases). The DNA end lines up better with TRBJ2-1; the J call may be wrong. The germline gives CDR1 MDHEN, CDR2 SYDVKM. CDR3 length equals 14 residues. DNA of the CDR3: TGTGCCAGCGGGGGCGGGAGTGGGATCAATGAGCAGTTCTTC. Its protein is CASGGGSGINEQFF.

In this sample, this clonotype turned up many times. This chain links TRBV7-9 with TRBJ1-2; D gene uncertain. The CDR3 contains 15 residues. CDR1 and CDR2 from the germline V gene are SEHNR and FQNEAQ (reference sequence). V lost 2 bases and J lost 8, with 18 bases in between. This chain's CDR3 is CASSLTAREGTGYTF. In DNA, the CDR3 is TGTGCCAGCAGCTTAACGGCGAGGGAGGGAACCGGCTACACCTTC.

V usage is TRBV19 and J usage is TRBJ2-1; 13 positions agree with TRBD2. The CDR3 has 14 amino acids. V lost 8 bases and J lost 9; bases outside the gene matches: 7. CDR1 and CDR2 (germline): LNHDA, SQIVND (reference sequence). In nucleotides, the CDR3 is TGTGCCAGTTCTACTAGCGGGGGGGCCAGTGAGCAGTTCTTC. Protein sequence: CASSTSGGASEQFF.

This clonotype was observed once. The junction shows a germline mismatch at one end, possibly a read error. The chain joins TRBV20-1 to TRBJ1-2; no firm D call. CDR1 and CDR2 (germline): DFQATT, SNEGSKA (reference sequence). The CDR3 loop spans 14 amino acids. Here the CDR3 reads CSAPPALVDYDYTF. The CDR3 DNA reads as TGCAGTGCCCCGCCCGCCTTAGTTGACTATGACTACACCTTC.

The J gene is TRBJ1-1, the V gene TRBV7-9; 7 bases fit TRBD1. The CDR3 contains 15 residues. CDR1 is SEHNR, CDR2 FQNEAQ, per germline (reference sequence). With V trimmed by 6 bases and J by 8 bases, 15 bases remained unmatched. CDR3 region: CASSPDRTGAGEAFF. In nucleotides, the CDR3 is TGTGCCAGCAGTCCGGACAGGACGGGAGCAGGAGAAGCTTTCTTT.

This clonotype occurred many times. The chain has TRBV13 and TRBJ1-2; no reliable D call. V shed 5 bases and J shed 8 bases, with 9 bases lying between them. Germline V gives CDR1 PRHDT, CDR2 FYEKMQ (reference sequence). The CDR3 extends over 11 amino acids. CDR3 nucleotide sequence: TGTGCCAGCAGCCCTGGGGAGGGCTACACCTTC. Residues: CASSPGEGYTF.